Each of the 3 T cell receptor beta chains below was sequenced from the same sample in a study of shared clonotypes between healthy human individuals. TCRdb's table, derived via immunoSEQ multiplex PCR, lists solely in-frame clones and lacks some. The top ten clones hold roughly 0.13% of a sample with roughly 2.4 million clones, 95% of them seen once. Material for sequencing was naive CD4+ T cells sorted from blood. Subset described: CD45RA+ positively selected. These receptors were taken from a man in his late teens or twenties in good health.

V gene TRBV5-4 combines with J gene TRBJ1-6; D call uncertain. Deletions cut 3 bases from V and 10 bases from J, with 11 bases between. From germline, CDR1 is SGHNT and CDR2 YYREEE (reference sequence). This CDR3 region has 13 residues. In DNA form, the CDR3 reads TGTGCCAGCAGCTCGGAAGGCCGATCACCCCTCCACTTT. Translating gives CASSSEGRSPLHF. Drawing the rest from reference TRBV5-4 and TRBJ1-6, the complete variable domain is ETGVTQSPTHLIKTRGQQVTLRCSSQSGHNTVSWYQQALGQGPQFIFQYYREEENGRGNFPPRFSGLQFPNYSSELNVNALELDDSALYLCASSSEGRSPLHFGNGTRLTVT.

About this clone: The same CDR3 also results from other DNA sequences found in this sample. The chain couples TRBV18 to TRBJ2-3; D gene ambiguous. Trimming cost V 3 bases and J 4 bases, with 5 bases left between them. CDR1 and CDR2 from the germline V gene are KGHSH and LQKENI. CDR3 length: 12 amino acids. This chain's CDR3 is CASSPRSDTQYF. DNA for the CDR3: TGTGCCAGCTCACCCCGGTCAGATACGCAGTATTTT.

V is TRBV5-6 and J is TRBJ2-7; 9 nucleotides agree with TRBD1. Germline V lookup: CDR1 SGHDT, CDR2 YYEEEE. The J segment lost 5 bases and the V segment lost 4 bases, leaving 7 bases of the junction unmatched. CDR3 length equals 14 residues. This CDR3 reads CASSLTGTGHEQYF. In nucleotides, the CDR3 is TGTGCCAGCAGCCTCACCGGGACAGGGCACGAGCAGTACTTC.